These 9 T cell receptor beta chains were sequenced from one sample in a study of blood T cell repertoires in COVID-19. Generated by immunoSEQ multiplex PCR, the TCRdb table keeps only in-frame clones and is missing some. The data hold 190,000 or so clones, with over 80% observed a single time. The sequencing sample was made of PBMCs or T cells enriched from blood (not recorded which). The receptors were gathered from a man aged 18 to 35 with acute COVID-19.

This clone was seen a few times. The genes are TRBV28 and TRBJ1-2; D unclear. The CDR3 is 12 residues long. The V end lost 1 base, the J end lost 5 bases, and 5 bases lay between the germline ends. Germline-derived CDR1 and CDR2 are MDHEN and SYDVKM. The CDR3 here is CASSLLDYGYTF. The DNA for the CDR3 is TGTGCCAGCAGTTTATTAGATTATGGCTACACCTTC.

This clone has only a few counts. A junction boundary mismatches the germline segment, possibly from a read error. The chain has TRBV7-9 and TRBJ1-1; 8 bases match TRBD1. CDR1 and CDR2 (germline): SEHNR, FQNEAQ (reference sequence). The CDR3 is 14 residues long. CDR3: CASSLGQGNAEAFF. CDR3 in DNA: TGTGCCAGCAGCTTAGGACAGGGGAACGCTGAAGCTTTCTTT.

The CDR3 sequence: CASSLDTPGQGLYEQYF. The DNA for the CDR3 is TGTGCCAGCAGCTTAGATACCCCGGGACAGGGACTCTACGAGCAGTACTTC. This chain connects TRBV11-3 to TRBJ2-7, with TRBD1 identical over 9 bases. CDR3 length equals 17 residues. The germline V gene has CDR1 SGHNT and CDR2 YENEEA. The ends lost 0 bases at V and 3 bases at J; junction bases unmatched: 9.

This clone was observed a few times. V usage is TRBV6-1 and J usage is TRBJ2-1; 8 bases are shared with TRBD1. CDR1 is MNHNS, CDR2 SASEGT, per germline. V lost 3 bases, J lost 4 bases, and 8 bases stayed unmatched. The CDR3 is 16 amino acids. Here the CDR3 DNA reads TGTGCCAGCAGTGAGAGCCCCGGGACAGGTTACAATGAGCAGTTCTTC. Amino acids: CASSESPGTGYNEQFF.

The chain employs TRBV7-9 and TRBJ2-7, with 9 bases fitting TRBD1. This CDR3 has 16 amino acids. In germline, CDR1 is SEHNR, CDR2 FQNEAQ (reference sequence). Trimming cost V 1 base and J 6 bases; bases outside gene matches: 10. CDR3 region: CASSLEGQGTGREQYF. CDR3 DNA sequence: TGTGCCAGCAGCTTAGAGGGCCAAGGGACAGGGCGCGAGCAGTACTTC.

The V and J genes are TRBV5-4 and TRBJ1-2; possible D gene TRBD1, 5 bases. The germline V gene encodes CDR1 SGHNT and CDR2 YYREEE (reference sequence). V shed 3 bases and J shed 3 bases, with 9 bases lying between them. The CDR3 contains 13 residues. As DNA, the CDR3 is TGTGCCAGCAGCTCGACAGTCGACTATGGCTACACCTTC. This translates into CASSSTVDYGYTF.

This chain joins TRBV5-8 and TRBJ2-1; 7 nucleotides align to TRBD1. This CDR3 is built from 17 residues. CDR1 is SGHTS, CDR2 YDEGEE, per germline. V was clipped by 4 bases and J by 6 bases; unmatched bases: 16. CDR3 DNA sequence: TGTGCCAGCAGCCTGACAGGGTTGGGTTGGAGCGGCAATGAGCAGTTCTTC. Translating it yields CASSLTGLGWSGNEQFF. The full variable domain, with the rest looked up from reference TRBV5-8 and TRBJ2-1, is EAGVTQSPTHLIKTRGQQATLRCSPISGHTSVYWYQQALGLGLQFLLWYDEGEERNRGNFPPRFSGRQFPNYSSELNVNALELEDSALYLCASSLTGLGWSGNEQFFGPGTRLTVL.

The chain has TRBV5-1 and TRBJ2-6; no definite D call. V was trimmed by 1 base and J by 2 bases, leaving 4 bases between them. This CDR3 contains 14 residues. The V gene's germline CDR1 is SGHRS and CDR2 YFSETQ. CDR3 amino acids: CASSLFTGANVLTF. In DNA, the CDR3 is TGCGCCAGCAGCTTGTTCACTGGGGCCAACGTCCTGACTTTC. The full variable domain, rest sourced from reference TRBV5-1 and TRBJ2-6, is KAGVTQTPRYLIKTRGQQVTLSCSPISGHRSVSWYQQTPGQGLQFLFEYFSETQRNKGNFPGRFSGRQFSNSRSEMNVSTLELGDSALYLCASSLFTGANVLTFGAGSRLTVL.

The rearrangement uses TRBV13 and TRBJ2-1; maybe TRBD2 (6 bases). V was trimmed by 4 bases and J by 0 bases, leaving 13 bases between them. Germline assignment: CDR1 PRHDT and CDR2 FYEKMQ (reference sequence). The CDR3 covers 16 residues. The CDR3 loop is CASSSRTTSSYNEQFF. The CDR3, as DNA: TGTGCCAGCAGCTCCCGGACTACAAGCTCCTACAATGAGCAGTTCTTC.